The 19 T cell receptor beta chains below all came from one sample that was sequenced in a study of post-analysis software for immune sequencing data. TCR beta cDNA libraries had unique molecular identifiers. TCRdb reanalysed the PCR reads using MiXCR and keeps one entry per CDR3 protein. The sample contains around 400,000 distinct CDR3 sequences, more than 30% of which appear only once. Study results and limitations: Patients had higher frequencies than controls of about 5 TRBV segments, including TRBV5-6, TRBV5-1 and TRBV20-1.

The antigens these receptors bind are not known. The sequenced sample consisted of blood. The receptors were gathered from a girl aged 2-10 years with multiple sclerosis.

This clonotype was detected a few times. The rearrangement links TRBV12-5 to TRBJ2-1; 9 nucleotides line up with TRBD1. The germline V gene encodes CDR1 LGHNT and CDR2 FRNRAP. The V gene end was trimmed by 4 bases and the J gene end by 3 bases; junction bases not matched to a gene: 10. CDR3 length: 17 residues. This CDR3 reads CASGSTPGTGNYNEQFF. The CDR3 bases are TGTGCTAGTGGTTCGACCCCCGGGACAGGGAACTACAATGAGCAGTTCTTC.

The rearrangement uses TRBV12-3 or TRBV12-4 and TRBJ1-4; D remains ambiguous. V lost 8 bases and J 10 bases, leaving 8 bases between the germline ends. This CDR3 contains 10 residues. Written as DNA, the CDR3 is TGTGCCAGCGCGGGTGGAAAACTGTTTTTT. Translating it yields CASAGGKLFF.

This rearrangement joins TRBV4-3 to TRBJ2-7, with 10 nucleotides matching TRBD2. J gave up 6 bases and V 4 bases, and 9 bases lay outside the gene matches. The germline V gene encodes CDR1 LGHNA and CDR2 YSLEER. The CDR3 extends over 15 amino acids. The CDR3 is CASSPIAGGPSEQYF. The CDR3 region has the DNA TGCGCCAGCAGCCCAATAGCGGGAGGTCCTTCCGAGCAGTACTTC.

The chain combines TRBV4-1 with TRBJ2-1; D is undetermined. V lost 4 bases, J lost 0 bases, and 16 bases lay in between. Germline loops: CDR1 MGHRA, CDR2 YSYEKL. CDR3 length: 17 amino acids. The CDR3 region is CASSRFRLPNSYNEQFF. DNA of the CDR3: TGCGCCAGCAGCCGTTTTCGACTCCCTAACTCCTACAATGAGCAGTTCTTC.

This clonotype was found a few times. The gene calls are TRBV7-8 and TRBJ1-2; D is unclear. Between the trimmed V and J ends, which lost 4 bases and 5 bases, there was a span of 11 bases. This CDR3 region has 13 residues. Germline loops: CDR1 SGHVS, CDR2 FQNEAQ. CDR3 region: CASSSGLGYGYTF. CDR3 bases: TGTGCCAGCAGCTCTGGGCTGGGTTATGGCTACACCTTC.

The chain uses TRBV27 and TRBJ1-1, with 7 bases matching TRBD1. V was clipped by 5 bases and J by 1 base; unmatched bases: 13. Germline V gene sequence: CDR1 MNHEY, CDR2 SMNVEV (reference sequence). The CDR3 loop spans 17 amino acids. The CDR3 DNA reads as TGTGCCAGCAGTCCCGTCCGTTCGACAGGGAAGAACACTGAAGCTTTCTTT. Encoded protein: CASSPVRSTGKNTEAFF.

V gene TRBV5-1 combines with J gene TRBJ2-1, with D maybe TRBD1 (6 bases). CDR3 length: 13 residues. Germline assignment: CDR1 SGHRS and CDR2 YFSETQ. The V end was cut by 4 bases, the J end by 4 bases, with 9 bases between. The DNA for the CDR3 is TGCGCCAGCAGCGACGGACAGTACAATGAGCAGTTCTTC. Its translation is CASSDGQYNEQFF. The entire variable domain, with the rest obtained from reference TRBV5-1 and TRBJ2-1, is as follows: KAGVTQTPRYLIKTRGQQVTLSCSPISGHRSVSWYQQTPGQGLQFLFEYFSETQRNKGNFPGRFSGRQFSNSRSEMNVSTLELGDSALYLCASSDGQYNEQFFGPGTRLTVL.

The J gene is TRBJ2-3, the V gene TRBV7-2, with TRBD2 identical over 11 bases. The junction had 5 bases not matched to a gene; V was cut back by 6 bases and J by 0 bases. This CDR3 comprises 16 residues. Germline V gene data show CDR1 as SGHTA and CDR2 as FQGNSA. This CDR3 reads CASRERLAGSTDTQYF. The CDR3 nucleotides are TGTGCCAGCAGGGAAAGACTAGCGGGGAGCACAGATACGCAGTATTTT.

V usage is TRBV5-1 and J usage is TRBJ2-7, with 8 bases that match TRBD2. Trimming took 1 base from V and 3 from J; bases not matched to a gene: 9. This CDR3 is built from 16 residues. Germline CDR1 and CDR2: SGHRS and YFSETQ. The CDR3 nucleotides are TGCGCCAGCAGCTTGCTTGGACTAGCTGGGCACTACGAGCAGTACTTC. This encodes CASSLLGLAGHYEQYF.

This clonotype appeared a few times. V usage is TRBV5-6 and J usage is TRBJ2-3; either TRBD1 or TRBD2 may supply D (6 bases each). The V gene's germline CDR1 is SGHDT and CDR2 YYEEEE. Deletions cut 5 bases from V and 1 base from J, with 17 bases between. This CDR3 has 16 residues. CDR3 protein: CASRGLWGAGTDTQYF. CDR3 nucleotides: TGTGCCAGCAGAGGCCTTTGGGGGGCTGGCACAGATACGCAGTATTTT.

The chain joins TRBV29-1 to TRBJ1-1; D ambiguous. This CDR3 region has 13 residues. Trimming took off 1 base at V and 1 base at J, with 7 bases between the two ends. Germline CDR1 SQVTM, CDR2 ANQGSEA. CDR3 bases: TGCAGCGTTGAAGGACTCCAGAACACTGAAGCTTTCTTT. Its translation is CSVEGLQNTEAFF.

This clonotype was recorded a few times. The V and J genes are TRBV27 and TRBJ2-7; no reliable D call. The CDR3 runs to 15 residues. Germline values: CDR1 MNHEY, CDR2 SMNVEV (reference sequence). Trimming left V 4 bases short and J 2 bases short, with 15 bases between. This chain's CDR3 is CASSSGGSFTYEQYF. CDR3 DNA sequence: TGTGCCAGCAGTTCCGGCGGCAGTTTTACCTACGAGCAGTACTTC.

This rearrangement joins TRBV4-3 to TRBJ2-7; possible D gene TRBD2, 6 bases. Per the germline V gene, CDR1 is LGHNA and CDR2 is YSLEER. V was cut by 3 bases and J by 0 bases, with 15 bases left in between. CDR3 length equals 16 residues. This CDR3 is CASSHARDSSSYEQYF. The CDR3 DNA sequence: TGCGCCAGCAGCCACGCCAGGGACTCTTCCTCCTACGAGCAGTACTTC.

This chain links TRBV7-2 with TRBJ2-7; 8 bases fit TRBD2. Germline V gene sequence: CDR1 SGHTA, CDR2 FQGNSA. The junction had 6 bases not matched to a gene; V was cut back by 2 bases and J by 3 bases. The CDR3 totals 15 residues. In DNA form, the CDR3 reads TGTGCCAGCAGCTTAAACCCAGCGGGAGACTACGAGCAGTACTTC. This codes for CASSLNPAGDYEQYF.

The chain couples TRBV4-1 to TRBJ2-3; perhaps D is TRBD1 or TRBD2 (5 bases each). This CDR3 has 16 amino acids. The ends were cut back, 1 base at V and 0 bases at J, with 11 bases in the middle. CDR1 MGHRA and CDR2 YSYEKL come from the germline V gene. The CDR3 DNA is TGCGCCAGCAGCCAAGGCCCGGGGCCAAGCACAGATACGCAGTATTTT. It is translated as CASSQGPGPSTDTQYF.

This rearrangement joins TRBV10-3 to TRBJ2-2, with TRBD2 matching over 11 bases. The CDR3 extends over 13 amino acids. With V trimmed by 6 bases and J by 6 bases, 0 bases remained unmatched. Germline-derived CDR1 and CDR2 are ENHRY and SYGVKD. The CDR3 loop reads CAIRLAGAGELFF. The CDR3 nucleotides are TGTGCCATCAGACTAGCGGGAGCCGGGGAGCTGTTTTTT.

V and J are TRBV12-3 or TRBV12-4 and TRBJ1-4; no reliable D call. The CDR3 is 12 residues long. V lost 6 bases, J lost 6 bases, and 8 bases lay in between. The CDR3 coding sequence is TGTGCCAGCAGCACTATCTATGAAAAACTGTTTTTT. Its protein is CASSTIYEKLFF.

V usage is TRBV4-1 and J usage is TRBJ2-6, with D unclear. The germline V gene has CDR1 MGHRA and CDR2 YSYEKL. The CDR3 length is 14 residues. V lost 0 bases, J lost 4 bases, and 4 bases lay in between. The CDR3 here is CASSQDQGANVLTF. The CDR3 region has the DNA TGCGCCAGCAGCCAAGACCAGGGGGCCAACGTCCTGACTTTC.

The chain carries TRBV4-3 and TRBJ2-3, with 9 positions matching TRBD1. The J segment lost 4 bases and the V segment lost 3 bases, leaving 5 bases of the junction unmatched. The CDR3 totals 15 residues. Germline loops: CDR1 LGHNA, CDR2 YSLEER. DNA for the CDR3: TGCGCCAGCAGCCAGACAGGGGGGAGTCCAGATACGCAGTATTTT. The encoded protein is CASSQTGGSPDTQYF.